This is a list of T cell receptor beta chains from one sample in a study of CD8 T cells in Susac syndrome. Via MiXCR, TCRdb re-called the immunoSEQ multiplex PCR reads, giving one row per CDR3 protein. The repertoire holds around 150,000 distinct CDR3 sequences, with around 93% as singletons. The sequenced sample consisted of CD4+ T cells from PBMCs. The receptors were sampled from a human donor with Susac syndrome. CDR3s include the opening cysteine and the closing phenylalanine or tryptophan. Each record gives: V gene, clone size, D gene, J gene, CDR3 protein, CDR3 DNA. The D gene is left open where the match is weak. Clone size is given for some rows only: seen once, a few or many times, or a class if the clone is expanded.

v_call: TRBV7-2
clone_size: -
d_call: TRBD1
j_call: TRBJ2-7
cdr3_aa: CASSLETGTYEQYF
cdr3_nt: TGTGCCAGCAGCTTGGAGACAGGGACCTACGAGCAGTACTTC

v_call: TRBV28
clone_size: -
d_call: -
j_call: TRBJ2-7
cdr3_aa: CASSSLKLVSLYEQYF
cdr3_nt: TGTGCCAGCAGTTCCCTCAAACTGGTATCCCTCTACGAGCAGTACTTC

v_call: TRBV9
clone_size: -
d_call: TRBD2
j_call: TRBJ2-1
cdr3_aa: CASSVGGRVEQFF
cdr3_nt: TGTGCCAGCAGCGTAGGCGGGAGGGTTGAGCAGTTCTTC

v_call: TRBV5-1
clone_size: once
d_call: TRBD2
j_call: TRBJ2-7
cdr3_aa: CASSPPIAGVNEQYF
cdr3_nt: TGCGCCAGCAGCCCCCCAATAGCGGGAGTCAACGAGCAGTACTTC

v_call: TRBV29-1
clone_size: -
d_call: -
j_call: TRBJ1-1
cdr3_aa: CSSRREDRTEAFF
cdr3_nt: TGCAGTTCCCGACGAGAGGACCGCACTGAAGCTTTCTTT

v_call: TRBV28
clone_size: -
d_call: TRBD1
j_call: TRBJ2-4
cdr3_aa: CASRKQPGTVHF
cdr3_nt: TGTGCCAGCAGAAAACAACCCGGGACAGTGCACTTC

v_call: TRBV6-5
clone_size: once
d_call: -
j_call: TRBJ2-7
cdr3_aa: CASSYSSAGFYEQYF
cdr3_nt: TGTGCCAGCAGTTACTCGAGTGCGGGATTCTACGAGCAGTACTTC

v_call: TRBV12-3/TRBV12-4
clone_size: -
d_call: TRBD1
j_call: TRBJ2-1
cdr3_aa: CASSKQQTGFNEQFF
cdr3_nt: TGTGCCAGCTCCAAACAACAGACAGGGTTCAATGAGCAGTTCTTC

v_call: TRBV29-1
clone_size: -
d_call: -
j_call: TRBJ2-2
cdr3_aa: CSVEGTSRTGELFF
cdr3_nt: TGCAGCGTTGAAGGTACTAGTCGCACCGGGGAGCTGTTTTTT

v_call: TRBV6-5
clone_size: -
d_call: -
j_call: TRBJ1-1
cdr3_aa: CASSYGHKAFF
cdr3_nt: TGTGCCAGCAGTTACGGGCATAAGGCTTTCTTT

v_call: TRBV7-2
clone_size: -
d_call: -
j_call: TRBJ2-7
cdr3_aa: CASSPSGRPYEQYF
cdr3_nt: TGTGCCAGCAGCCCCTCCGGGAGACCCTACGAGCAGTACTTC

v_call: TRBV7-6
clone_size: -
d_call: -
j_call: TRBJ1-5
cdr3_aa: CASSSARNQPQHF
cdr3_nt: TGTGCCAGCAGCTCGGCACGAAATCAGCCCCAGCATTTT

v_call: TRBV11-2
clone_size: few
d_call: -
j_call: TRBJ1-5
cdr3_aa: CASSSSPGQPQHF
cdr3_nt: TGTGCCAGCAGCTCGAGCCCGGGTCAGCCCCAGCATTTT

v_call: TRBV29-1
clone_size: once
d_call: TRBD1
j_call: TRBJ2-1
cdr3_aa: CSVAGTGSYNEQFF
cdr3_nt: TGCAGCGTTGCGGGGACAGGGTCGTACAATGAGCAGTTCTTC

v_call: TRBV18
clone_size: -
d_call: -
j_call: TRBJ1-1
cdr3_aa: CASSPQRSQAGEAFF
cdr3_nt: TGTGCCAGCTCACCACAACGTTCTCAGGCGGGTGAAGCTTTCTTT

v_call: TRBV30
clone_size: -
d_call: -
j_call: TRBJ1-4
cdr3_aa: CAWEEVGNEKLFF
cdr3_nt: TGTGCCTGGGAAGAGGTGGGGAATGAAAAACTGTTTTTT

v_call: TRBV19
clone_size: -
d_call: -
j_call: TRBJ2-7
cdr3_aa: CASSSLGQNYEQYF
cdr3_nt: TGTGCCAGTAGTAGCCTCGGACAGAACTACGAGCAGTACTTC

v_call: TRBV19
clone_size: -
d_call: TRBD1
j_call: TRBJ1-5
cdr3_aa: CASSGTGGAMPQHF
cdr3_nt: TGTGCCAGTAGTGGGACAGGGGGCGCGATGCCCCAGCATTTT

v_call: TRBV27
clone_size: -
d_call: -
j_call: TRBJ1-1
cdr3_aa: CASSLRAGFANTEAFF
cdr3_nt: TGTGCCAGCAGTTTAAGGGCGGGGTTCGCGAACACTGAAGCTTTCTTT

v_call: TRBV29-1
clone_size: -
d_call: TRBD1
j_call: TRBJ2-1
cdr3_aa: CSVLTGRDEQFF
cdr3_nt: TGCAGCGTCTTGACAGGGCGAGATGAGCAGTTCTTC

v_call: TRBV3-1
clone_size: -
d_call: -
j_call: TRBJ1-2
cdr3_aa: CASSPIMGGHGYTF
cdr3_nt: TGTGCCAGCAGTCCGATTATGGGCGGCCATGGCTACACCTTC

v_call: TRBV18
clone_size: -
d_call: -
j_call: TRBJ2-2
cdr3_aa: CASSPGTTGELFF
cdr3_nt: TGTGCCAGCTCACCAGGGACCACCGGGGAGCTGTTTTTT

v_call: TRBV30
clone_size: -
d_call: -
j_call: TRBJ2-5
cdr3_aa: CAGAGRGAQYF
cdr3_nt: TGTGCCGGGGCAGGCAGGGGGGCCCAGTACTTC

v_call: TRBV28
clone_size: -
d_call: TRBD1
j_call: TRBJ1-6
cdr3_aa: CASRTGQGGSPLHF
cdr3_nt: TGTGCCAGCAGGACTGGACAGGGCGGTTCACCCCTCCACTTT

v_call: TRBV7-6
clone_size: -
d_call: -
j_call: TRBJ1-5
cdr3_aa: CASSPRADQPQHF
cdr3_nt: TGTGCCAGCAGCCCCCGCGCAGATCAGCCCCAGCATTTT

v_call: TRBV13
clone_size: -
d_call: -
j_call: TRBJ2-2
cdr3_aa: CASSSHRQGGAGELFF
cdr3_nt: TGTGCCAGCAGCTCCCACCGACAGGGAGGGGCCGGGGAGCTGTTTTTT

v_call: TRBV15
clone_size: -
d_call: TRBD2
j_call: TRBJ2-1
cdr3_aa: CATSKGGTSGSIDEQFF
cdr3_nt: TGTGCCACCAGCAAGGGGGGGACTAGCGGGAGCATAGATGAGCAGTTCTTC

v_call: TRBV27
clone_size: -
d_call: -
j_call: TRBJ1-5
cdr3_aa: CASSFRGTQPQHF
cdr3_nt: TGTGCCAGCAGTTTTCGGGGTACTCAGCCCCAGCATTTT

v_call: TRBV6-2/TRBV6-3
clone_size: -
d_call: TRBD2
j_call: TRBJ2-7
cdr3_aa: CASSYGGGLPSSYEQYF
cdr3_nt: TGTGCCAGCAGTTACGGCGGGGGGCTCCCAAGCTCCTACGAGCAGTACTTC